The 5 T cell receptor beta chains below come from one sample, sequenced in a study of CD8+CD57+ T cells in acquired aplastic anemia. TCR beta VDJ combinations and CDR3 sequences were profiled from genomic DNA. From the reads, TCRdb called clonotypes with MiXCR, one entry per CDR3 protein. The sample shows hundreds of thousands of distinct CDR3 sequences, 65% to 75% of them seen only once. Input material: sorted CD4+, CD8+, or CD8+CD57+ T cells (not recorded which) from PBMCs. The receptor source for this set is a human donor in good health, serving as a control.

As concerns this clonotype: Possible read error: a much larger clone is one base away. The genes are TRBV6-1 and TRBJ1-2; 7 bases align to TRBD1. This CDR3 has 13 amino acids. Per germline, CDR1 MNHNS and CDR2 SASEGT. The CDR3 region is CASSEWAGGGYAF. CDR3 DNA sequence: TGTGCCAGCAGTGAATGGGCAGGGGGTGGCTACGCCTTC.

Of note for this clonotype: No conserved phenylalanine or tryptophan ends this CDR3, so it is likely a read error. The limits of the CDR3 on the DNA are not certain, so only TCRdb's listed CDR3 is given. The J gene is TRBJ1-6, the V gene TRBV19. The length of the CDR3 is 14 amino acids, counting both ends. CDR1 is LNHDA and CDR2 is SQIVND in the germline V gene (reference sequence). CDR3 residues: CASSIRADDSPLRV.

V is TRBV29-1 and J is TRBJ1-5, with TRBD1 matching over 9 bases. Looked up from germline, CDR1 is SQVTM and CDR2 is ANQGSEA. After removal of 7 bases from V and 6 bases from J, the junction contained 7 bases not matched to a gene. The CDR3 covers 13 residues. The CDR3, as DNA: TGCAGCGGGCCGGGACAGGGAAGTCAGCCCCAGCATTTT. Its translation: CSGPGQGSQPQHF.

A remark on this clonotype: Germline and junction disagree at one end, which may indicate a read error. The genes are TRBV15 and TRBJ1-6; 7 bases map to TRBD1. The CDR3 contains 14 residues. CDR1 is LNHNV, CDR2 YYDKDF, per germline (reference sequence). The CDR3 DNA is TGTGCCAGCAGAAAGGGGGCGAGTAATTCCCCCCTCCACTTT. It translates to CASRKGASNSPLHF.

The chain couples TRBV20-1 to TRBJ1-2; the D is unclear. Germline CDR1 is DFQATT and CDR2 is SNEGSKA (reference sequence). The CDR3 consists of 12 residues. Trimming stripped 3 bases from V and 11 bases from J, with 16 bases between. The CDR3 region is CSAREAARVYTF. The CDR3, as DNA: TGCAGTGCTAGGGAGGCGGCGAGAGTTTACACCTTC.